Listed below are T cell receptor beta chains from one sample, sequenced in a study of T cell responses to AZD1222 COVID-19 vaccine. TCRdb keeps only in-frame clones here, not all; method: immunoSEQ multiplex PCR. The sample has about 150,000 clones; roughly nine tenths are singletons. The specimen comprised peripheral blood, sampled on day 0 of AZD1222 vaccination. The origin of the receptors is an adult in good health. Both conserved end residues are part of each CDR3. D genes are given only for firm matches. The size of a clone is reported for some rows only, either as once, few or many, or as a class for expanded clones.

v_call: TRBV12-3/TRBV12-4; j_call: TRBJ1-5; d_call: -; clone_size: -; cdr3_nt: TGTGCCAGCAGTTTAAAAGTGGGTCAGCCCCAGCATTTT; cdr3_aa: CASSLKVGQPQHF
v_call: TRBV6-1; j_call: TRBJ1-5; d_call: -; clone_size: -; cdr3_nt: TGTGCCAGCAGTGAAGCAGGGGGCAATCAGCCCCAGCATTTT; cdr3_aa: CASSEAGGNQPQHF
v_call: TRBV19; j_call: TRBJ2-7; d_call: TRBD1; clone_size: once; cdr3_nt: TGTGCCAGTAGTGTTAACCCGGGACAGGGGATTTCCTACGAGCAGTACTTC; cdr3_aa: CASSVNPGQGISYEQYF
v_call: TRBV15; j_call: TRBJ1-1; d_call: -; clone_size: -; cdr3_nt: TGTGCCACCAGCAGAGGGCGGGTGACTGAAGCTTTCTTT; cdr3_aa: CATSRGRVTEAFF
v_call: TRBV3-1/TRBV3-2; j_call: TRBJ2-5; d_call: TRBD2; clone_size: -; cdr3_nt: TGTGCCAGCAGCCAAGTCAGCGGGGGTAAACGAGAGACCCAGTACTTC; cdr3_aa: CASSQVSGGKRETQYF
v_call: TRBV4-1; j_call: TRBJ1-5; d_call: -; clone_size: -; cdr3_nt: TGCGCCAGCAGCCAAGATTCTCCGATCAATCAGCCCCAGCATTTT; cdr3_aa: CASSQDSPINQPQHF
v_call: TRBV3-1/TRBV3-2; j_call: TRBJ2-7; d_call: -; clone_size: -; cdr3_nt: TGTGCCAGCAGCCAAAGCCAGGCCTACGAGCAGTACTTC; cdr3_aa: CASSQSQAYEQYF
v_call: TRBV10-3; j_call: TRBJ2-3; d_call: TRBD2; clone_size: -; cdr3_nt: TGTGCCATCAGTGCGGACGGGAGGGATACGCAGTATTTT; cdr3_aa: CAISADGRDTQYF
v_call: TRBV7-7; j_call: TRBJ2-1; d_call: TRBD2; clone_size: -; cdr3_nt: TGTGCTAGCAGCACCTTAGCGGGAGTGTCCTACAATGAGCAGTTCTTC; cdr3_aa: CASSTLAGVSYNEQFF
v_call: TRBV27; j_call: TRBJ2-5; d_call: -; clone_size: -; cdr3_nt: TGTGCCAGCAGGTTATGGGTGGGGCCTCAAGAGACCCAGTACTTC; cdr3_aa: CASRLWVGPQETQYF
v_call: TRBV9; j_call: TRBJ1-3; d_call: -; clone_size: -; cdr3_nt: TGTGCCAGCAGCGTAGACGAGAGCTCTGGAAACACCATATATTTT; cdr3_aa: CASSVDESSGNTIYF
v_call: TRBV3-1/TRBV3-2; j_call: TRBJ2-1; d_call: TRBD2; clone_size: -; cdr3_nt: TGTGCCAGCAGCCAAGGGTGGCTAGCGGGCTCTGATGAGCAGTTCTTC; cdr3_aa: CASSQGWLAGSDEQFF
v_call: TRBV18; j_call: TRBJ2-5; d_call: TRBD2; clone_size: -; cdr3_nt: TGTGCCAGCTCACCACGCGGGGGAGATCAAGAGACCCAGTACTTC; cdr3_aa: CASSPRGGDQETQYF
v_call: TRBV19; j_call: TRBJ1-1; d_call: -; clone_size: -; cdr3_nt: TGTGCCAGTAGTATTTTGGGGGAAGCCAGCGGCGCTGAAGCTTTCTTT; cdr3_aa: CASSILGEASGAEAFF
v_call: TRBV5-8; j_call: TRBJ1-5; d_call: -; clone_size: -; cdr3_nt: TGTGCCAGCAGCCAAAGGGTCAGAGGCAATCAGCCCCAGCATTTT; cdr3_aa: CASSQRVRGNQPQHF
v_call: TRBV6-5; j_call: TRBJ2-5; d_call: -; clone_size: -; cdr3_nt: TGTGCCAGCAGTTACCCCGACGGACAAGAGACCCAGTACTTC; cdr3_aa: CASSYPDGQETQYF
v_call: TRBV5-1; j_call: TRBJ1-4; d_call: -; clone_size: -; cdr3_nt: TGCGCCAGCAGCTTGGCCGACCAGGGTATCGGTGAAAAACTGTTTTTT; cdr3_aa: CASSLADQGIGEKLFF
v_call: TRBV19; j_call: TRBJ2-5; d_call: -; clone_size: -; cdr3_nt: TGTGCCAGTAGACGCAGTGGGCGCGGGACCCAGTACTTC; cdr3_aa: CASRRSGRGTQYF
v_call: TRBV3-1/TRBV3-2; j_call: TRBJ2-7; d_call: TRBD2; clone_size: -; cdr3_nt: TGTGCCAGCAGCCTAACTAGCGGGACGAACGAGCAGTACTTC; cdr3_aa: CASSLTSGTNEQYF
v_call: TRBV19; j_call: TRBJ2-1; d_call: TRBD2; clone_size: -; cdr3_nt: TGTGCCAGTAGTAGCTTCGGTTTAGCGGGAGGGCCTGGCTCCTACAATGAGCAGTTCTTC; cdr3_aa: CASSSFGLAGGPGSYNEQFF
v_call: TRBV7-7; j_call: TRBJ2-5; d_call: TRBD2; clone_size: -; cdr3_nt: TGTGCCAGCAGTACGGGACTAGCGGGCGGGGAGACCCAGTACTTC; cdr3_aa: CASSTGLAGGETQYF
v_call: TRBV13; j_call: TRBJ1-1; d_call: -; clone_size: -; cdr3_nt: TGTGCCAGCAGCCCGCGGGGGAACACTGAAGCTTTCTTT; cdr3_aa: CASSPRGNTEAFF
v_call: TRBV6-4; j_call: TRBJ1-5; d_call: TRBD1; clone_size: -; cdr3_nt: TGTGCCAGCAGACGCGGGACAGGGGTCGGTCAGCCCCAGCATTTT; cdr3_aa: CASRRGTGVGQPQHF
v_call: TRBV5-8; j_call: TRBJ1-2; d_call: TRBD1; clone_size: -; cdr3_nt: TGTGCCAGCAGCGACAGGGGGCTAGGTGGCTACACCTTC; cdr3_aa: CASSDRGLGGYTF
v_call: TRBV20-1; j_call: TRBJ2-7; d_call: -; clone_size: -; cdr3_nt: TGCAGTGCTAGTTCCAGGGTGGCCTACGAGCAGTACTTC; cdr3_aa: CSASSRVAYEQYF
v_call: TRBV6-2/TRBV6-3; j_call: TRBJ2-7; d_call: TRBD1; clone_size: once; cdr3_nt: TGTGCCAGCAGTGCGACAGGGGGAGGAACCTACGAGCAGTACTTC; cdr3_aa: CASSATGGGTYEQYF
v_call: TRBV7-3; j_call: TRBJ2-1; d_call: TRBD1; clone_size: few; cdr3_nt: TGTGCCAGCAGCTTAGGTCTGCAGGGGGCTATCGATGAGCAGTTCTTC; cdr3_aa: CASSLGLQGAIDEQFF
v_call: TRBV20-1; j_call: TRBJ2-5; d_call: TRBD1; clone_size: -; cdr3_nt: TGCAGTGCTAGTCCAGGGGGCGCGGAGACCCAGTACTTC; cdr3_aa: CSASPGGAETQYF
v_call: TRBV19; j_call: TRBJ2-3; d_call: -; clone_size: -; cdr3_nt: TGTGCCAGTAGTATAGGGGTCTCGAAGTACACAGATACGCAGTATTTT; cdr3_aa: CASSIGVSKYTDTQYF
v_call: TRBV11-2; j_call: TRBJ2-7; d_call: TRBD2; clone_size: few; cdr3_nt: TGTGCCAGCAGCCCCGGGACTAGCGGAAACCGCTACTACGAGCAGTACTTC; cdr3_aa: CASSPGTSGNRYYEQYF
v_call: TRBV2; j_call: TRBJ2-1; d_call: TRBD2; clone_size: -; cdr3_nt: TGTGCCAGCAGAACCAGAGCGGGGGGGTACAATGAGCAGTTCTTC; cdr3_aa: CASRTRAGGYNEQFF
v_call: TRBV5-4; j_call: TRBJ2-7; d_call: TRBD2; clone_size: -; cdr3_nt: TGTGCCAGCAGGGGGGAGCGGGGAGGCTCCTACGAGCAGTACTTC; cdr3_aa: CASRGERGGSYEQYF
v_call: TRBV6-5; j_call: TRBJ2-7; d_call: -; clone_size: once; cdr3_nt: TGTGCCAGCAACAACCGGGGCCGAGCCTACGAGCAGTACTTC; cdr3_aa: CASNNRGRAYEQYF
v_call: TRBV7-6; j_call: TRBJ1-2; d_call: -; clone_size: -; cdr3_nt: TGTGCCAGCAGCTTATCATTCAGGATAGGTTCTGGCTACACCTTC; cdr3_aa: CASSLSFRIGSGYTF
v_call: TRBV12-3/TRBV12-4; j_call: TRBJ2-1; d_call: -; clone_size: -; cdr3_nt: TGTGCCAGCAGTTTTGGAAAGGGCAATGAGCAGTTCTTC; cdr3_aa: CASSFGKGNEQFF
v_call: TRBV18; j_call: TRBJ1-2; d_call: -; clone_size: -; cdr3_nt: TGTGCCAGCTCACTGGCGACGGACCTTAGTAGCTATGGCTACACCTTC; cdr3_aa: CASSLATDLSSYGYTF
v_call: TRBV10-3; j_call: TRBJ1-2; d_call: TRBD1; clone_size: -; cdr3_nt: TGTGCCATCAGGACAGGGGACCATAACTATGGCTACACCTTC; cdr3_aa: CAIRTGDHNYGYTF
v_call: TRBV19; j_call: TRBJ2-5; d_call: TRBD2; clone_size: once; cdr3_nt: TGTGCCAGTAGCTCCGGGACTAGCGGTGGCGGGTTGGACTTC; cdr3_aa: CASSSGTSGGGLDF
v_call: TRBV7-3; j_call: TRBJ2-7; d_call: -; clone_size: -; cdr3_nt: TGTGCCAGCAGCTCAACTCGTGGGAGGGACAAGTACTTC; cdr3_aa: CASSSTRGRDKYF
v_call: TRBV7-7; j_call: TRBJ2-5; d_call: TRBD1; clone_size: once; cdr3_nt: TGTGCTAGCAGCCGGGACAGGGGAGGCCAAGAGACCCAGTACTTC; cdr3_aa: CASSRDRGGQETQYF
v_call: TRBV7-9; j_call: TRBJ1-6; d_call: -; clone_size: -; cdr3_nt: TGTGCCAGCAGAGCCCCCCAATCACCCCTCCACTTT; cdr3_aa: CASRAPQSPLHF
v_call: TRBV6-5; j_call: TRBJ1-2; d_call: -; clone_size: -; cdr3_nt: TGTGCCAGCAGTTACGGAACAGGGAGTTTCTATGGCTACACCTTC; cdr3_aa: CASSYGTGSFYGYTF
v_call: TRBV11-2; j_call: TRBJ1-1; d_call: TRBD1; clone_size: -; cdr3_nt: TGTGCCAGCAGATCGGACAGGGGTGCTTTCTTT; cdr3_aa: CASRSDRGAFF
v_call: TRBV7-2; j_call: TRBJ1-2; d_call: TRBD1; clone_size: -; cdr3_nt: TGTGCCAGCAGCCTCAACAGGGGGGATGGCTACACCTTC; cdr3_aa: CASSLNRGDGYTF
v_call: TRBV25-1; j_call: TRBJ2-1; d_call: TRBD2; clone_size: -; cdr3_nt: TGTGCCAGTAGAAAAGCGGGGCTCAATGAGCAGTTCTTC; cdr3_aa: CASRKAGLNEQFF
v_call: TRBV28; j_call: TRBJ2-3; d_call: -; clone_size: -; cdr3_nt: TGTGCCAGCAGTTTTCTGAGTGTGGGGCACACAGATACGCAGTATTTT; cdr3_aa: CASSFLSVGHTDTQYF
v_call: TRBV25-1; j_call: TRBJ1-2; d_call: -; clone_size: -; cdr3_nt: TGTGCCAGCAGTGAGGGGCCTCGGAACTATGGCTACACCTTC; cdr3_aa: CASSEGPRNYGYTF
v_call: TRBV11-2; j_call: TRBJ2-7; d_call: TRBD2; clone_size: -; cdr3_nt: TGTGCCAGCAGCTTAGAGGGTTTGGGTAGCGGGGGGACCTACGAGCAGTACTTC; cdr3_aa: CASSLEGLGSGGTYEQYF
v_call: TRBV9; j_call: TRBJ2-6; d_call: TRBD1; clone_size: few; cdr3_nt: TGTGCCAGCAGCCCACAGGGGGCTAGTAACGTCCTGACTTTC; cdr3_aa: CASSPQGASNVLTF
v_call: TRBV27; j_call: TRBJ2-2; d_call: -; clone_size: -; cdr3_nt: TGTGCCAGCAGTATCTTCGCGAACACCGGGGAGCTGTTTTTT; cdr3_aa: CASSIFANTGELFF
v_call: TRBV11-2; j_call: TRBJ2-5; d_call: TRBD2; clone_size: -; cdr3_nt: TGTGCCAGCAGCTATAGGCGGGGGACTAGCGGGATAATAGAAGAGACCCAGTACTTC; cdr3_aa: CASSYRRGTSGIIEETQYF
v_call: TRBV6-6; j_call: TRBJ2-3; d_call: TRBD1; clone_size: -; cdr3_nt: TGTGCCAGCAGTTTCCCGACAGGGGAGGCAGATACGCAGTATTTT; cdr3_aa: CASSFPTGEADTQYF
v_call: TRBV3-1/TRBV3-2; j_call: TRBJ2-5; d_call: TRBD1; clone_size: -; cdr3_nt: TGTGCCAGCAGCCAAGTCCCGTGGTCGGGACAGGGGGCTGAGACCCAGTACTTC; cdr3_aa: CASSQVPWSGQGAETQYF